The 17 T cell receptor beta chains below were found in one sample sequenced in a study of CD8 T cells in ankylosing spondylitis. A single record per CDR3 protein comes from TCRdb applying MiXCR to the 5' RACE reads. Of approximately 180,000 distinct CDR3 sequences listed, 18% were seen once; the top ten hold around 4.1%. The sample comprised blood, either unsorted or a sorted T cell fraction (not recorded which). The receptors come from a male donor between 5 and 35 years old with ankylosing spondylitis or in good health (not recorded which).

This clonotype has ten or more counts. The CDR3 sequence is CASSPRTTDTQYF. The CDR3 DNA reads TGTGCCAGCAGCCCCCGTACCACAGATACGCAGTATTTT. V is TRBV7-9 and J is TRBJ2-3; D gene unclear. The CDR3 length is 13 residues. V lost 5 bases and J 2 bases, leaving 8 bases between the germline ends. Germline lookup yields CDR1 SEHNR and CDR2 FQNEAQ (reference sequence).

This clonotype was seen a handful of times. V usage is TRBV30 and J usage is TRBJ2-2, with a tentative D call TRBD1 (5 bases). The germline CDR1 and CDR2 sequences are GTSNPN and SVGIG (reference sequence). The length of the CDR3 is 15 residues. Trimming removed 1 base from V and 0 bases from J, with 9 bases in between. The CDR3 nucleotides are TGTGCCTGGAGTGGGGGCGAGACGAACACCGGGGAGCTGTTTTTT. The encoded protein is CAWSGGETNTGELFF.

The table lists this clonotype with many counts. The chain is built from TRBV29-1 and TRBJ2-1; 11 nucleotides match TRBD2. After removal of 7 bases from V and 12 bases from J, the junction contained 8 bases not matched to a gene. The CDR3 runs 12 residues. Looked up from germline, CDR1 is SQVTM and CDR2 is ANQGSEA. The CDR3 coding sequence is TGCAGCGATAGCGGGAGGGCCTTCGGGCAGTTCTTC. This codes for CSDSGRAFGQFF.

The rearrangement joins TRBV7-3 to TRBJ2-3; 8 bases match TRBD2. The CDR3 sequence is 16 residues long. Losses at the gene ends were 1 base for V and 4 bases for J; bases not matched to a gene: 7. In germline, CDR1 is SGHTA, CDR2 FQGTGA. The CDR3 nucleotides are TGTGCCAGCAGCTTAAAGGTAGCGGGATATGCAGATACGCAGTATTTT. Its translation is CASSLKVAGYADTQYF.

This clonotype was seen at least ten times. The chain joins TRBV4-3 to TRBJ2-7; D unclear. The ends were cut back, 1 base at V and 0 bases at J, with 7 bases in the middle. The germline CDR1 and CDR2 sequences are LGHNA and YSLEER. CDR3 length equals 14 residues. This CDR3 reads CASSQVTASYEQYF. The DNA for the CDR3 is TGCGCCAGCAGCCAAGTAACGGCCTCCTACGAGCAGTACTTC.

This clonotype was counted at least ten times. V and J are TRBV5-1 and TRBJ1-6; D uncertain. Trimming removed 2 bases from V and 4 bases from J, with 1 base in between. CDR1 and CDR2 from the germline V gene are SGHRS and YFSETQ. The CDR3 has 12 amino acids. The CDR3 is CASSLYNSPLHF. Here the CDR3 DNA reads TGCGCCAGCAGCTTATATAATTCACCCCTCCACTTT.

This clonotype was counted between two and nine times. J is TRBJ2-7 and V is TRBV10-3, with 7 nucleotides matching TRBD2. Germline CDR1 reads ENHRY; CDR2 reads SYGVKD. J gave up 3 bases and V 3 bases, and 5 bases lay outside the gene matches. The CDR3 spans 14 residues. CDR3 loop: CAISDMREGYEQYF. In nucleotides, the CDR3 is TGTGCCATCAGTGATATGAGGGAGGGCTACGAGCAGTACTTC.

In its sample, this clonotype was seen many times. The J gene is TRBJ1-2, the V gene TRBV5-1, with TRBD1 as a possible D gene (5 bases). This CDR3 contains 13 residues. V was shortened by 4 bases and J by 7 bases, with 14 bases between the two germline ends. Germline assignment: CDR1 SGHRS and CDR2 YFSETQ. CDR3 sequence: CASSQGTMGGYTF. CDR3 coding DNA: TGCGCCAGCAGCCAAGGGACCATGGGTGGCTACACCTTC.

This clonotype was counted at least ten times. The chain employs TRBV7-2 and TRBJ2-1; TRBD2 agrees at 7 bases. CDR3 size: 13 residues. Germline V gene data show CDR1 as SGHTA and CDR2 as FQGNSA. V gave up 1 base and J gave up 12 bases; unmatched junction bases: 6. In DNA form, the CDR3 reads TGTGCCAGCAGCTTAGAAGCGGCTAGCGGGCAGTTCTTC. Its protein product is CASSLEAASGQFF.

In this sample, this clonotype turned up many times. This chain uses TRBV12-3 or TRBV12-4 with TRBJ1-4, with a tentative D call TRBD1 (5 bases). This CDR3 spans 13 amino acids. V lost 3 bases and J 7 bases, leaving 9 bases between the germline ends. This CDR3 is CASSLAGREKLFF. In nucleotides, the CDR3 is TGTGCCAGCAGTTTGGCAGGGCGTGAAAAACTGTTTTTT.

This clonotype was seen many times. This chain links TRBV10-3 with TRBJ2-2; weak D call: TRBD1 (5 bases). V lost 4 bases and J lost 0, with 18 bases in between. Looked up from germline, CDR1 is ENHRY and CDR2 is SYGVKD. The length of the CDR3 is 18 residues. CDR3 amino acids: CAISVPPTAHPNTGELFF. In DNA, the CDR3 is TGTGCCATCAGTGTTCCCCCGACAGCCCATCCGAACACCGGGGAGCTGTTTTTT.

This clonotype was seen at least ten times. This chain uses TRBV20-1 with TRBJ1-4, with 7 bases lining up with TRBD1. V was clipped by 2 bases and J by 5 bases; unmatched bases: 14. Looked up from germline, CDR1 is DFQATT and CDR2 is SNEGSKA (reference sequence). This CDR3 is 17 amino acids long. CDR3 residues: CSARPPSPGTANEKLFF. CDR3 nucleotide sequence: TGCAGTGCTAGACCACCTTCCCCCGGGACAGCAAATGAAAAACTGTTTTTT.

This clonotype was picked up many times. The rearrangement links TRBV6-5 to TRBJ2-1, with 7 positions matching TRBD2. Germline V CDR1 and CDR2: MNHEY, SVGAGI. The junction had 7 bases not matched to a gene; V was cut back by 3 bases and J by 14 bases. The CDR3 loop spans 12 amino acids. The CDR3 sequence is CASSYPGLAEFF. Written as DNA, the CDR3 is TGTGCCAGCAGTTATCCAGGGCTAGCGGAGTTCTTC.

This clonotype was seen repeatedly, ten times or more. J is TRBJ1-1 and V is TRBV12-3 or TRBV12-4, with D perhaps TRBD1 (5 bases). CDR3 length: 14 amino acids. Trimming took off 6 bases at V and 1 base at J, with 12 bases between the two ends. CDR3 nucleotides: TGTGCCAGCAGATCAGGGAGCGCGAACACTGAAGCTTTCTTT. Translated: CASRSGSANTEAFF.

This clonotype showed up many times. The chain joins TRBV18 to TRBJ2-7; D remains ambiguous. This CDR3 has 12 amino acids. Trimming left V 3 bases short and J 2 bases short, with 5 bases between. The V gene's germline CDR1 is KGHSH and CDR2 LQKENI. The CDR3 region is CASSPDAYEQYF. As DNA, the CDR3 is TGTGCCAGCTCACCCGACGCCTACGAGCAGTACTTC.

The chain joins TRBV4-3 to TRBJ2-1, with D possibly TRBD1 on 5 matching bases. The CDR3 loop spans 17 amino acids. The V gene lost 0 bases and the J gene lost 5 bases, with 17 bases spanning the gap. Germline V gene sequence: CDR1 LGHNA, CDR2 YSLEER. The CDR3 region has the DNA TGCGCCAGCAGCCAAGATTGGGTAGAGACAGATAACAATGAGCAGTTCTTC. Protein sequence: CASSQDWVETDNNEQFF.

The CDR3 reads CASSPPETYEQYF. Written as DNA, the CDR3 is TGTGCCAGCTCACCACCGGAGACCTACGAGCAGTACTTC. The chain joins TRBV18 to TRBJ2-7; D gene ambiguous. The CDR3 runs 13 residues. The V gene lost 0 bases and the J gene lost 2 bases, with 5 bases spanning the gap. The germline V gene encodes CDR1 KGHSH and CDR2 LQKENI.